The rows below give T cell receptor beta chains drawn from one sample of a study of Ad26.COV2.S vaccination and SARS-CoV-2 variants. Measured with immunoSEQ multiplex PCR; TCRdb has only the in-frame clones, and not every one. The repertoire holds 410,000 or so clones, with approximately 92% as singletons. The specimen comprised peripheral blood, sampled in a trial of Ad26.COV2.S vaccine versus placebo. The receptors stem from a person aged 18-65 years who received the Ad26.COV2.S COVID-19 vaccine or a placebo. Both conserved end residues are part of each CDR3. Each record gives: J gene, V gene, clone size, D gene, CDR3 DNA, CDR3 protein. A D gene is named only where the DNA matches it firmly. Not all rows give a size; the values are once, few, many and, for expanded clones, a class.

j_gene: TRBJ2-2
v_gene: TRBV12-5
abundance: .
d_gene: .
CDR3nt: TGTGCTAGTGGTACCTCAGGGAACACCGGGGAGCTGTTTTTT
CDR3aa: CASGTSGNTGELFF

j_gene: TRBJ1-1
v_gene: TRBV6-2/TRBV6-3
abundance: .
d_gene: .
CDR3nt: TGTGCCAGCAGCCCCTGGAGGGCACGGAACACTGAAGCTTTCTTT
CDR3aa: CASSPWRARNTEAFF

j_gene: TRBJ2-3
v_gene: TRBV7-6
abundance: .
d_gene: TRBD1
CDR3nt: TGTGCCAGCAGCTTTGCGCAGGGGGTCGCAGATACGCAGTATTTT
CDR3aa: CASSFAQGVADTQYF

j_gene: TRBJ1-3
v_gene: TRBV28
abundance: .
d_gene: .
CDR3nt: TGTGCCAGCAGGCACTATGACTCTGGAAACACCATATATTTT
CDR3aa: CASRHYDSGNTIYF

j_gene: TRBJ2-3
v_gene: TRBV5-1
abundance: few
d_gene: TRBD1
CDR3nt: TGCGCCAGCAGCAACCGGGACAGGGATGGGGCAGATACGCAGTATTTT
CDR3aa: CASSNRDRDGADTQYF

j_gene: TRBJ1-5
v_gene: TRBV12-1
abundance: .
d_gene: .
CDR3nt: TGTGCCAGCAGCTTACAGGGTTTTGGCAATCAGCCCCAGCATTTT
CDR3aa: CASSLQGFGNQPQHF

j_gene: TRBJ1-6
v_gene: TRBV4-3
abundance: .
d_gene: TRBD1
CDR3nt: TGCGCCAGCAGCCAAGATCGGGCAGGGGGCGCGTATTCACCCCTCCACTTT
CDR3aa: CASSQDRAGGAYSPLHF

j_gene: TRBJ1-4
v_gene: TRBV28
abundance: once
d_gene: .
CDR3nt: TGTGCCAGCAGTTCCGCATGGCAGGACTATTCACTGGAAAAACTGTTTTTT
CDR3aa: CASSSAWQDYSLEKLFF

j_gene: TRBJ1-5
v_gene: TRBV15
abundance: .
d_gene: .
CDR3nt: TGTGCCACCAGCAGAGGACGGCAGCCCCAGCATTTT
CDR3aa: CATSRGRQPQHF

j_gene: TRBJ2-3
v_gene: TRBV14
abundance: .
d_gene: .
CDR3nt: TGTGCCAGTGGGCCCGGCCGCCCCACAGATACGCAGTATTTT
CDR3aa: CASGPGRPTDTQYF

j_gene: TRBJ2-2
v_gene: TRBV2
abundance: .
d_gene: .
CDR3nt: TGTGCCAGCGCTAGGGCTACAAACACCGGGGAGCTGTTTTTT
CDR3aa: CASARATNTGELFF

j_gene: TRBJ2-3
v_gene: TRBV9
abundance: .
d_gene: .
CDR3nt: TGTGCCAGCAGCAGAACCGGCACAGATACGCAGTATTTT
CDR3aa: CASSRTGTDTQYF

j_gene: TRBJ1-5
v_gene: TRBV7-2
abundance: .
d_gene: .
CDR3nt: TGTGCCAGCAGCTTACTTCAGGGTGGGAATCAGCCCCAGCATTTT
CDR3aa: CASSLLQGGNQPQHF

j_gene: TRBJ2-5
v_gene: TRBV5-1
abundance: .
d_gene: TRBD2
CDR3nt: TGCGCCAGCAGCCCGACAAGCGGGGGTGTGTACCAAGAGACCCAGTACTTC
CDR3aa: CASSPTSGGVYQETQYF

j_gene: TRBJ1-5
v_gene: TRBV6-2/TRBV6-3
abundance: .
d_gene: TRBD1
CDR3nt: TGTGCCAGCAGTTATAGCAGGGGGTTCAGCAATCAGCCCCAGCATTTT
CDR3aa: CASSYSRGFSNQPQHF

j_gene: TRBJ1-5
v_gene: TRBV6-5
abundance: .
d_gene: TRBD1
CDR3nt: TGTGCCAGCAGTACAGGGGTTCCGAAGCCCCAGCATTTT
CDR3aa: CASSTGVPKPQHF

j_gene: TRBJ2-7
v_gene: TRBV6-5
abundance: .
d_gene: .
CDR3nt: TGTGCCAGCACGCGAGACATGGGTGGCGAGCAGTACTTC
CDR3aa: CASTRDMGGEQYF

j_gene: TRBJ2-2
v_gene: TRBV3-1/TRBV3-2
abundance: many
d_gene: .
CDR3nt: TGTGCCAGCAGCCAAGTTTCTATTGAGACCGGGGAGCTGTTTTTT
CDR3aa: CASSQVSIETGELFF

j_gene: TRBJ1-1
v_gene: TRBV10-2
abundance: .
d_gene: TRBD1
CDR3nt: TGCGCCAGCAGAAACAGGGGGCTCAACACTGAAGCTTTCTTT
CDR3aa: CASRNRGLNTEAFF

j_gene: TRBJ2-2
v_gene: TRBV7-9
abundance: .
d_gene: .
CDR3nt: TGTGCCAGCAGAAGAGGCACCGGGGAGCTGTTTTTT
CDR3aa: CASRRGTGELFF

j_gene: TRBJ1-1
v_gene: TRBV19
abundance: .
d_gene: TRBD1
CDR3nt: TGTGCCAGTAGTATTATGGGACAGGGGGTCACTGAAGCTTTCTTT
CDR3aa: CASSIMGQGVTEAFF

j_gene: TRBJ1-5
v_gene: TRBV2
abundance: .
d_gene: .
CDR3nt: TGTGCCAGCAAGATGAGGGAGAATCAGCCCCAGCATTTT
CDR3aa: CASKMRENQPQHF

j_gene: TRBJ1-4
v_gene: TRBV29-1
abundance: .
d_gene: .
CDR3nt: TGCAGCGTTGAAGGTGCTAATGAAAAACTGTTTTTT
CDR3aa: CSVEGANEKLFF

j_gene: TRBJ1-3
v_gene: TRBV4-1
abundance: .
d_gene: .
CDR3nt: TGCGCCAGCAGCCAAGATGGCTCTGGAAACACCATATATTTT
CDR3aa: CASSQDGSGNTIYF

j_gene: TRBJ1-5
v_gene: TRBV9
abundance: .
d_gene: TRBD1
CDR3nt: TGTGCCAGCAGCAAAGGACAGGGCTCTGATCAGCCCCAGCATTTT
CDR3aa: CASSKGQGSDQPQHF

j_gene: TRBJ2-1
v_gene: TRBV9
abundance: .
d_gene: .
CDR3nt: TGTGCCAGCAGCGTAGACGTGGGGGCCAATGAGCAGTTCTTC
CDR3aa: CASSVDVGANEQFF

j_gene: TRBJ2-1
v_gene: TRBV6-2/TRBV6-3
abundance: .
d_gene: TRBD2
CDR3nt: TGTGCCAGCAGTTTTGATAGCGGGGGCCCTAGCTCCTACAATGAGCAGTTCTTC
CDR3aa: CASSFDSGGPSSYNEQFF

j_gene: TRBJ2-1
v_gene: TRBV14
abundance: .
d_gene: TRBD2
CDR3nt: TGTGCCAGCAGCCATTATGCGGGGGGTTACAATGAGCAGTTCTTC
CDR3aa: CASSHYAGGYNEQFF

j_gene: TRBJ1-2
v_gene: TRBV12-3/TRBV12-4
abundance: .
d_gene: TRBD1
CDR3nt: TGTGCCAGCAGTATGGGACAGGTCGACGGCTACACCTTC
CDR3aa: CASSMGQVDGYTF

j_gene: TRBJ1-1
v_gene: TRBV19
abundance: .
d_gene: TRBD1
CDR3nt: TGTGCCAGTAGTATGGGGACAGGGACCACTGAAGCTTTCTTT
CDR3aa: CASSMGTGTTEAFF

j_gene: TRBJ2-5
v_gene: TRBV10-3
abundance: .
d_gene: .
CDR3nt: TGTGCCATCAGCAGGGGTACAGAGACCCAGTACTTC
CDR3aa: CAISRGTETQYF

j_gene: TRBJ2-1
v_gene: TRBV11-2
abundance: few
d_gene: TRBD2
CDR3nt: TGTGCCAGCAGCCGACTAGCGGGGGAAGGGCTTATCATGCAGTTCTTC
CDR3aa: CASSRLAGEGLIMQFF

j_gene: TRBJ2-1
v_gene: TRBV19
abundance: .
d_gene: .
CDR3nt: TGTGCCAGTAGTATAGTTGGATACAATGAGCAGTTCTTC
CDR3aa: CASSIVGYNEQFF

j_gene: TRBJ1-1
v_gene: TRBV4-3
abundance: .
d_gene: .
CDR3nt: TGCGCCAGCAGCCAAGAGCAGCTTACCCAGAACACTGAAGCTTTCTTT
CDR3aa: CASSQEQLTQNTEAFF

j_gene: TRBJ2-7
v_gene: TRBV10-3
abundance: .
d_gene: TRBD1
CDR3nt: TGTGCCATCAGTGGGACAGGAACCTACGAGCAGTACTTC
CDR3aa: CAISGTGTYEQYF

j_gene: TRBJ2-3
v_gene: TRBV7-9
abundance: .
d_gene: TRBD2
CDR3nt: TGTGCCAGCGTTCTCAGCGGGGGGGCAAATACGCAGTATTTT
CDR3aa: CASVLSGGANTQYF

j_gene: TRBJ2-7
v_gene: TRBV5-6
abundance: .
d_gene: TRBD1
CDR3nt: TGTGCCAGCAGCCTTCGACAGGGGTTTTCCTACGAGCAGTACTTC
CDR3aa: CASSLRQGFSYEQYF

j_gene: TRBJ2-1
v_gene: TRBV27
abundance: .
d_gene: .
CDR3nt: TGTGCCAGCAGCCTAGGGAACGGGGCGAGATCCTACAATGAGCAGTTCTTC
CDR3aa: CASSLGNGARSYNEQFF

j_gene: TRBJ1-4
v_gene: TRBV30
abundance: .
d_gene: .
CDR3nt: TGTGCCTGGAGTGTGGTGAGGGACGAAAAACTGTTTTTT
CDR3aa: CAWSVVRDEKLFF

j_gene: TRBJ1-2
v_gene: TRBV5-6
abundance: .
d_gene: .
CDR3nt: TGTGCCAGCAGCTTGGACAGTAACTATGGCTACACCTTC
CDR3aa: CASSLDSNYGYTF

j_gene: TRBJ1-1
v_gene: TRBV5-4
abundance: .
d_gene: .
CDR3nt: TGTGCCAGCAGCCGACCAAACAGGGTTGCGGAAAACACTGAAGCTTTCTTT
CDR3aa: CASSRPNRVAENTEAFF

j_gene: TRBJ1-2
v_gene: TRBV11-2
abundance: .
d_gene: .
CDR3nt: TGTGCCAGCAGCTTGTCTACCGAGTCTAACTATGGCTACACCTTC
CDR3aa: CASSLSTESNYGYTF

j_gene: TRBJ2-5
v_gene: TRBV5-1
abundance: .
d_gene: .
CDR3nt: TGCGCCAGCAGCAAACGTCCCGAACGAGAGGCCGGGAGTGAGACCCAGTACTTC
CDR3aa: CASSKRPEREAGSETQYF

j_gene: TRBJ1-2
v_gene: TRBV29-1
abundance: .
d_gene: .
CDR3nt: TGCAGCGTCGGAAGTTTAGTAGCAGGCTACACCTTC
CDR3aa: CSVGSLVAGYTF

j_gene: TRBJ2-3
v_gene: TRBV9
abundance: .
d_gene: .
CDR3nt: TGTGCCAGCAGCGTACGGAAGGGGGGGACAGATACGCAGTATTTT
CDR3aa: CASSVRKGGTDTQYF

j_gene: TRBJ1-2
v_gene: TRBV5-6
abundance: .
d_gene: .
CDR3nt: TGTGCCAGCAGCTTGGTACGATTGGATGTAGGGGAAGGGCTTAATGGCTACACCTTC
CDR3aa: CASSLVRLDVGEGLNGYTF

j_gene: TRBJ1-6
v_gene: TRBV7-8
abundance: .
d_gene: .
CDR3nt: TGTGCCAGCAGCTTAGCGCCGTCTTTCCAGGGGTCACCCCTCCACTTT
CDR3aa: CASSLAPSFQGSPLHF

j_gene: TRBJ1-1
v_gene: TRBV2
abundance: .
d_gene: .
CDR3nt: TGTGCCAGCAGGCGCGACAGGGAAGCTTTCTTT
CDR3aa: CASRRDREAFF